This section outlines one T cell receptor (beta chain) sequence together with its context. The CDR3 extends over 18 amino acids. Germline-derived CDR1 and CDR2 are SGHRS and YFSETQ. Trimming cost V 0 bases and J 2 bases; bases outside gene matches: 8. This record comes from a study of blood T cell repertoires in COVID-19. Sequencing was performed with immunoSEQ multiplex PCR; in TCRdb, only in-frame clones are kept and a portion is missing. The sample records approximately 200,000 clones, 75% to 90% being singletons. Sequencing was carried out using PBMCs or T cells enriched from blood (not recorded which). The rearrangement joins TRBV5-1 to TRBJ2-7; 13 nucleotides align to TRBD2. This TCR was recovered from a man aged 40-55 years who had recovered from COVID-19. Here the CDR3 DNA reads TGCGCCAGCAGCTTGGGAGTAGGACTAGCGGGGGAGGCCTACGAGCAGTACTTC. Amino acid sequence: CASSLGVGLAGEAYEQYF.